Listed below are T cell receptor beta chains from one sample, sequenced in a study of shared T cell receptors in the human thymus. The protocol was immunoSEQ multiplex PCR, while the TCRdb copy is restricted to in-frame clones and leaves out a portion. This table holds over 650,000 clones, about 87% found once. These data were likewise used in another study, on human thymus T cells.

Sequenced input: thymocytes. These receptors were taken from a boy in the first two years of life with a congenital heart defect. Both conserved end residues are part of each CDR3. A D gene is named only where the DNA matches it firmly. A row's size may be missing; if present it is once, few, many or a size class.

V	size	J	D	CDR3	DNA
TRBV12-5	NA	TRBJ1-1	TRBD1	CASGLAQGASVNTEAFF	TGTGCTAGTGGTTTGGCACAGGGGGCTTCGGTGAACACTGAAGCTTTCTTT
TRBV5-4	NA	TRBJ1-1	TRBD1	CASSLQRQGADTEAFF	TGTGCCAGCAGCTTGCAGCGACAGGGGGCGGACACTGAAGCTTTCTTT
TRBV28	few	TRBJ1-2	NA	CASSLTPNRPYNYGYTF	TGTGCCAGCAGTTTAACTCCTAACAGGCCCTATAACTATGGCTACACCTTC
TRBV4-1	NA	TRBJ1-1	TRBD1	CASSQEPNLHRGRRTEAFF	TGCGCCAGCAGCCAGGAACCAAATCTTCACAGGGGCAGGAGAACTGAAGCTTTCTTT
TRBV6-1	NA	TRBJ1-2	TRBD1	CASSAALSGQSNYGYTF	TGTGCCAGCAGTGCTGCCCTATCGGGACAGTCCAACTATGGCTACACCTTC
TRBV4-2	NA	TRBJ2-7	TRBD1	CASSQLTGTGDSSYEQYF	TGTGCCAGCAGCCAATTAACCGGGACAGGGGACAGCTCCTACGAGCAGTACTTC
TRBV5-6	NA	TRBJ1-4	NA	CASSLVGRGDEEKLFF	TGTGCCAGCAGCTTGGTCGGTCGGGGGGATGAAGAAAAACTGTTTTTT
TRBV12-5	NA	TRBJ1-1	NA	CASGFGERIEAFF	TGTGCTAGTGGTTTCGGGGAAAGGATTGAAGCTTTCTTT
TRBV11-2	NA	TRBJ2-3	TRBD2	CASSLTPLAGGHGYTQYF	TGTGCCAGCAGTCTCACGCCTTTAGCGGGAGGACACGGTTATACGCAGTATTTT
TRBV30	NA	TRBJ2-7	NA	CAWSEITQEGRSYEQYF	TGTGCCTGGAGTGAAATTACACAGGAGGGACGCTCCTACGAGCAGTACTTC
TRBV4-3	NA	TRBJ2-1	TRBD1	CASSQDRAQGANEQFF	TGCGCCAGCAGCCAAGATCGAGCGCAGGGGGCCAATGAGCAGTTCTTC
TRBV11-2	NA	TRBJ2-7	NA	CASSWVAARGYEQYF	TGTGCCAGCAGCTGGGTGGCAGCCAGGGGTTACGAGCAGTACTTC
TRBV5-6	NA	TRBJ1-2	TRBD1	CASNFRATGNYGYTF	TGTGCCAGCAACTTCAGGGCGACAGGGAACTATGGCTACACCTTC
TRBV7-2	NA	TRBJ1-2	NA	CASRVMLVAGRGYTF	TGTGCCAGCAGAGTGATGTTGGTAGCGGGTCGGGGCTACACCTTC
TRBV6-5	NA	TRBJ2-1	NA	CASSYRLAADEQFF	TGTGCCAGCAGTTACAGGTTGGCGGCGGATGAGCAGTTCTTC
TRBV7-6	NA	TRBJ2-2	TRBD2	CASSLGLAGVPPNTGELFF	TGTGCCAGCAGCTTAGGACTAGCGGGAGTACCCCCGAACACCGGGGAGCTGTTTTTT
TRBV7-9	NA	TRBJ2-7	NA	CASSSGHPSYEQYF	TGTGCCAGCAGCTCCGGACATCCGAGCTACGAGCAGTACTTC
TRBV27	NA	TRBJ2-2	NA	CASSLRRDFANPGELFF	TGTGCCAGCAGTTTAAGGAGGGACTTCGCGAACCCCGGGGAGCTGTTTTTT